This TCR beta chain was found in a study of blood T cell repertoires in COVID-19. Study background: The analysed material was cDNA or gDNA that came from T cells, B-cell-depleted T cells, or PBMCs.

The CDR3 consists of 15 residues. Germline CDR1 is SGHRS and CDR2 is YFSETQ. The ends lost 5 bases at V and 6 bases at J; junction bases unmatched: 6. Using immunoSEQ multiplex PCR, the repertoire was profiled, and TCRdb retains in-frame clones only, with some absent. The repertoire consists of under 25,000 clones, with approximately 89% occurring once and the leading ten covering about 3%. This clone was detected only once. The sequence came from a human donor in a cohort sampled during active COVID-19. The sample consisted of peripheral blood. The chain is built from TRBV5-1 and TRBJ2-1; 12 bases map to TRBD2. The CDR3 nucleotides are TGCGCCAGCAGTAACGGACTAGCGGGAACCAATGAGCAGTTCTTC. Protein sequence: CASSNGLAGTNEQFF.